The source of this TCR beta chain is a study of blood T cell repertoires in COVID-19. Study summary: T cells, B-cell-depleted T cells, or PBMCs supplied cDNA or gDNA.

Authors' data handling: From reference gene primer amplification, estimates of nucleated cell counts were derived. Sequencing used immunoSEQ multiplex PCR; TCRdb keeps in-frame clones, though not all of them. The D gene and trimming were derived from the DNA, and the V and J assignments and clone size from that table. The sample includes 350,000 to 400,000 clones, 91% seen only once; the top ten take roughly 0.9%. The junction had 4 bases not matched to a gene; V was cut back by 6 bases and J by 2 bases. Germline lookup yields CDR1 ENHRY and CDR2 SYGVKD. The CDR3 length is 13 residues. The sample was PBMCs or T cells enriched from blood (not recorded which). V is TRBV10-3 and J is TRBJ2-7; 7 positions agree with TRBD1. This sequence was found in a woman in her thirties or forties who had been exposed to COVID-19. The CDR3 coding sequence is TGTGCCATCAGCCGGGACAGAACCTACGAGCAGTACTTC. This sequence encodes CAISRDRTYEQYF.